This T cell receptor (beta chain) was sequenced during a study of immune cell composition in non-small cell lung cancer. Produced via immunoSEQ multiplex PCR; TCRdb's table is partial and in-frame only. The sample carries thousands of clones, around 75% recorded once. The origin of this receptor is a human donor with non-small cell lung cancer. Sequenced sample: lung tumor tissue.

CDR3 DNA sequence: TGTGCCAGCAGTGAACTAGCGGGGGATACGCAGTATTTT. Translating gives CASSELAGDTQYF. This chain uses TRBV6-1 with TRBJ2-3, with TRBD2 matching 9 bases. The CDR3 runs to 13 residues. Germline assignment: CDR1 MNHNS and CDR2 SASEGT. V lost 2 bases and J lost 6; bases outside the gene matches: 0.